This T cell receptor beta chain is drawn from a study of T cell changes during pregnancy in multiple sclerosis (dated by TCRdb to the late 2010s). In terms of the full investigation: Changes in the T cell repertoire over the course of pregnancy were examined in this study in women with multiple sclerosis.

The CDR3 holds 14 amino acids from the cysteine to the phenylalanine. Just the 42-base CDR3 DNA is kept, in frame starting at base 1. Unmatched junction bases come to 7, with V trimmed by 6 bases and J by 6 bases. The germline V gene supplies CDR1 SNHLY and CDR2 FYNNEI. As regards this clone: The antigen it recognizes is unknown. Per-nucleotide qualities are absent, and no much larger clonotype sits a single base away.

Libraries were constructed by the immunoSEQ multiplex PCR assay. As stored in TCRdb, this immuneACCESS dataset retains in-frame rearrangements with V and J assigned. A fraction of the clones does not appear; measured against another copy, unresolved V genes explain less than half of the discrepancy, and the remainder lacks a known reason. The sample data list about 30,000 clones, and approximately 90% of these were observed just once. The ten largest clones add up to 6.2% of the sample. Material: CD8+ T cells from peripheral blood mononuclear cells, obtained before pregnancy. The receptor comes from a female donor with multiple sclerosis, enrolled in a pregnancy study. The chain couples TRBV2 to TRBJ2-2, with TRBD1 identical over 7 junction bases. The DNA is TGTGCCAGCAGGAGGGACAGACAACCCGGGGAGCTGTTTTTT. Its translation is CASRRDRQPGELFF.